This T cell receptor (beta chain) was found in a study of regulatory T cells in long-lasting Graves disease (dated by TCRdb to the early 2020s). The study in broad terms: Persistent Graves' disease was defined as antithyroid drug treatment for over 5 years with persistently positive TSH receptor autoantibodies. TCR sequencing covered around 13 persistent and around 20 newly diagnosed Graves' disease patients, around 33 samples in total. Patients with persistent Graves' disease were compared with patients with newly diagnosed Graves' disease using TCR sequencing and RNA sequencing of peripheral blood. The study took place in China and was registered as a clinical trial. Persistent Graves' disease patients in the clinical cohort had taken antithyroid drugs for around 11 years on average. Paper-wide results and their limitations: Preferential use of TRBV28, TRBJ1-2 and TRBJ2-5 was observed in persistent disease, whereas TRBV20-1 and TRBJ2-1 were favored in newly diagnosed disease. Only the TCR beta chain was sequenced and analyzed. Persistent Graves' disease patients showed lower TCR Shannon entropy and fewer highly expanded clones than newly diagnosed patients, suggesting clonal expansion. Patients with persistent disease shared more public clonotypes (about 2,700) than newly diagnosed patients did (approximately 970). The small sample size was acknowledged by the authors as a limitation that may reduce accuracy. The study examined only peripheral blood because the primary lesion, thyroid tissue, could not be accessed.

Details on this clonotype: Its antigen specificity is not known. Per-nucleotide qualities are absent, and no much larger clonotype sits a single base away.

Receptors were amplified or captured by multiplex PCR. Instrument used: Illumina HiSeq 4000. TCR beta libraries were built with iRepertoire HTBI primers and Arm-PCR amplification of CDR3 regions. Before sequencing, the PCR products underwent gel purification. On the authors' methods: Gene usage analysis of CDR3 amino acid clonotypes relied on the approximately 62 TRBV and 15 or so TRBJ segments identified across samples. Filtered high-quality paired reads were merged into contigs using COPE and FqMerger. BLAST was used to align contigs to the IMGT TRBV, TRBD and TRBJ reference genes, and CDR3 was defined following IMGT. Clonotypes above 0.1% frequency were classified as highly expanded clones. Shannon entropy was used to measure repertoire diversity, and the Gini coefficient was used to measure V-J evenness. A clonotype was considered public if more than one individual shared it. The raw public reads went through TCRdb reprocessing: fastp at Q25, MiXCR clone calling, in-frame beta chains kept. Each CDR3 protein appears once, grouped with its most common genes and DNA. The V and J calls and clone size are TCRdb's, not the authors'. The table for this sample lists hundreds of thousands of distinct CDR3 sequences; less than 25% of them were counted only once. The top ten clones comprise less than 25% of the sample.

The V end loses 6 bases and the J end loses 0 bases, and a stretch of 12 bases separates them. The CDR3 goes from the cysteine to the phenylalanine over 14 residues. Kept here is only the CDR3 DNA, which spans 42 bases and is read in frame from base 1. From the germline V gene (reference sequence), CDR1 is DFQATT and CDR2 is SNEGSKA. The meaning of the sample's time point label: persistent/refractory GD, antithyroid drugs over 5 years with positive TRAb. For both TCR sequencing and RNA sequencing, RNA was extracted from PBMCs in TRIzol. Graves' disease was diagnosed according to American Thyroid Association guidelines. Patients for the study were recruited at an endocrinology department in Xi'an, China. Each patient gave approximately 8.8 milliliters of peripheral blood, collected in an EDTA anticoagulant tube. Ficoll Paque Plus density gradient separation was used to isolate PBMCs, and no further T cell sorting was done. RNA quality was checked with an Agilent 2100 Bioanalyzer and agarose gel, and concentration with a NanoDrop 2000.

Sample: peripheral blood mononuclear cells (PBMCs), taken when the disease was refractory, from a patient treated with antithyroid drugs. The rearranged chain carries TRBV20-1 and TRBJ2-4; the D region possibly corresponds to TRBD2 (5 bases align). The clonotype was recovered from a female donor with Graves disease. The encoded CDR3 is CSAQEGLAKNIQYF. The DNA sequence reads TGCAGTGCCCAAGAGGGCTTAGCCAAAAACATTCAGTACTTC.